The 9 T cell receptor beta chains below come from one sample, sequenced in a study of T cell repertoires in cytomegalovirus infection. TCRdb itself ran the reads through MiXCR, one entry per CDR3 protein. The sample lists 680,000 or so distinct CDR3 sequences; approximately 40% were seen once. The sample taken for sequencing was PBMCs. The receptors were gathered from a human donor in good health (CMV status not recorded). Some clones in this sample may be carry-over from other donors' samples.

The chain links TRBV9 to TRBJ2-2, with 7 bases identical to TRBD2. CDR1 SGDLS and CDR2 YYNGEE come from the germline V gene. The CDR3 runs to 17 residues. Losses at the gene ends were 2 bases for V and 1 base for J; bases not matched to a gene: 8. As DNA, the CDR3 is TGTGCCAGCAGCGTGAGACTTACTAGCGAGAACACCGGGGAGCTGTTTTTT. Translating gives CASSVRLTSENTGELFF.

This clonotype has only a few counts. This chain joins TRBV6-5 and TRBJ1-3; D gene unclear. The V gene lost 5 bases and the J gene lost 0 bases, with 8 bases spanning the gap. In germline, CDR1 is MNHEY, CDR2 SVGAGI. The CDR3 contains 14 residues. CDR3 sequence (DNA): TGTGCCAGCAGTACAGCGAGCTCTGGAAACACCATATATTTT. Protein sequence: CASSTASSGNTIYF.

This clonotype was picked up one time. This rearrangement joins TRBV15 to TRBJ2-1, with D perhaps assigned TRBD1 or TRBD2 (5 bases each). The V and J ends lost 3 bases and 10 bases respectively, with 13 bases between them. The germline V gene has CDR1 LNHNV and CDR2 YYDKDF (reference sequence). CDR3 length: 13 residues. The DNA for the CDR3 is TGTGCCACCAGCAGTGACCCCGGGACCGAGCAGTTCTTC. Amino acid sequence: CATSSDPGTEQFF.

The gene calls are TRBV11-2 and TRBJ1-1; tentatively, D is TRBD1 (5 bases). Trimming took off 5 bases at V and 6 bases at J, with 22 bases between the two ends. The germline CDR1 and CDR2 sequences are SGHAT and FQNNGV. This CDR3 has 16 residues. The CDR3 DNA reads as TGTGCCAGCAGCCCAGGGATGGGCAGGGATCCCCCTGAAGCTTTCTTT. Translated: CASSPGMGRDPPEAFF.

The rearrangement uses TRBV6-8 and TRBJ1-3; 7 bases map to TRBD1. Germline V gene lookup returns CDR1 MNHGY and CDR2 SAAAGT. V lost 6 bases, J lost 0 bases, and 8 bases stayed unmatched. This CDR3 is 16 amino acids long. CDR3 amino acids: CASSTTGVFSGNTIYF. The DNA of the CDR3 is TGTGCCAGCAGCACCACAGGGGTGTTCTCTGGAAACACCATATATTTT.

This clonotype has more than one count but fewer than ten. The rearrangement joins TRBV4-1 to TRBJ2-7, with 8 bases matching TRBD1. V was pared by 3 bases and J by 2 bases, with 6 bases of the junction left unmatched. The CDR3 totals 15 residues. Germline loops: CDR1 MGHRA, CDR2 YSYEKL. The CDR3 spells CASSQAPGQAYEQYF. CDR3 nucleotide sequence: TGCGCCAGCAGCCAGGCCCCGGGACAGGCCTACGAGCAGTACTTC.

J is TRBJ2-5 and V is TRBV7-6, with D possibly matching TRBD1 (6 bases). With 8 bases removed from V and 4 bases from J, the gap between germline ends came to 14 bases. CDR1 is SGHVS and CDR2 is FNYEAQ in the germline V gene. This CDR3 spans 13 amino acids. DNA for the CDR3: TGTGCCAGCCGGAAACAGGGCGGAGAGACCCAGTACTTC. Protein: CASRKQGGETQYF.

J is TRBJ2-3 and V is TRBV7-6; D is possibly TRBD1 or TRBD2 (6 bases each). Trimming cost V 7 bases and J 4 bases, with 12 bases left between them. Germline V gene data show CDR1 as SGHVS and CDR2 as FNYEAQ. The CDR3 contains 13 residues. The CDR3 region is CASNQGRSDTQYF. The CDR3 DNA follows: TGTGCCAGCAATCAGGGGAGGTCAGATACGCAGTATTTT.

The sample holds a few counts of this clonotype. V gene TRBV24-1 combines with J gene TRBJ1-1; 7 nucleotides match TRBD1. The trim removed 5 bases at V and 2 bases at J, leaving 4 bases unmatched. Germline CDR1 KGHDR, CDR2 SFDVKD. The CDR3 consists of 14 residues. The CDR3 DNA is TGTGCCACCAGTGCTGGGGACAGCAACACTGAAGCTTTCTTT. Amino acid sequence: CATSAGDSNTEAFF.